Detailed here is one T cell receptor beta chain. This record belongs to a study of blood T cell repertoires in COVID-19. TCRdb's copy holds only in-frame clones and misses some; the assay was immunoSEQ multiplex PCR. The table lists fewer than 45,000 clones, over 90% of them singletons, with about 39% in the top ten. V gave up 4 bases and J gave up 8 bases; unmatched junction bases: 10. CDR1 and CDR2 (germline): MGHDK, SYGVNS. The CDR3 sequence is 15 residues long. V gene TRBV25-1 combines with J gene TRBJ2-1; 8 nucleotides agree with TRBD2. The sequenced sample was peripheral blood. The receptor's source is a man between 60 and 75 years old with active or convalescent COVID-19. The DNA for the CDR3 is TGTGCCAGCAGTGGCCGGGGGGGCCCGCTCGATGAGCAGTTCTTC. The encoded protein is CASSGRGGPLDEQFF.